Included here is one TCR beta chain sequence, with context. Its antigen is still unknown. The data originate from a study of CD8 T cells in ankylosing spondylitis. Study observations and caveats: Among TCR beta sequences, a motif of under 10 highly homologous variants appeared characteristic of ankylosing spondylitis blood.

By quantitative 5'-RACE with molecular barcodes, the TCR beta libraries were made. TCRdb re-derived calls from the 5' RACE reads in MiXCR, one entry per CDR3 protein. The sample yields more than 600,000 distinct CDR3 sequences, roughly 19% seen once. The sequence was collected from a male donor with ankylosing spondylitis. Specimen: blood, either unsorted or a sorted T cell fraction (not recorded which).

CDR3 DNA: TGTGCCACCAGTGGGATAGCGGGGACTAACAATGAGCAGTTCTTC. Its protein is CATSGIAGTNNEQFF. The rearrangement links TRBV24-1 to TRBJ2-1, with TRBD2 identical over 8 bases. Germline V gene lookup returns CDR1 KGHDR and CDR2 SFDVKD. With V trimmed by 5 bases and J by 5 bases, 7 bases remained unmatched. The CDR3 is 15 residues long.